These 16 T cell receptor beta chains were sequenced from one sample in a study of OX40 agonist ivuxolimab in advanced cancers. This table comes from immunoSEQ multiplex PCR, and its TCRdb copy is limited to in-frame clones, with some not included. The table has tens of thousands of clones, 80% to 95% seen once. Specimen: CD4+ or CD8+ T cells sorted from blood, collected in a trial of the OX40 agonist ivuxolimab. The receptors derive from an adult with an advanced solid tumor such as melanoma, head and neck, liver or kidney cancer.

The chain uses TRBV15 and TRBJ2-7, with a possible D match to TRBD1 (6 bases). This CDR3 is 16 amino acids long. V lost 1 base and J lost 2, with 15 bases in between. Germline V CDR1 and CDR2: LNHNV, YYDKDF (reference sequence). The CDR3 sequence is CATSRVGYTGTYEQYF. The CDR3 region has the DNA TGTGCCACCAGCAGAGTGGGCTATACAGGGACCTACGAGCAGTACTTC.

The chain couples TRBV7-8 to TRBJ2-1; 7 bases are a match to TRBD2. Germline V gene data show CDR1 as SGHVS and CDR2 as FQNEAQ. V trimming: 3 bases; J trimming: 9 bases; junction bases outside the gene matches: 11. The CDR3 consists of 15 residues. This chain's CDR3 is CASSLGTTSWGEQFF. The CDR3 region has the DNA TGTGCCAGCAGCTTGGGGACTACGTCTTGGGGTGAGCAGTTCTTC.

V usage is TRBV2 and J usage is TRBJ1-5; D possibly corresponds to TRBD1 (6 bases). V was pared by 7 bases and J by 0 bases, with 16 bases between. CDR3 length: 16 residues. Germline V lookup: CDR1 SNHLY, CDR2 FYNNEI. The CDR3 DNA sequence: TGTGCCAGCAAGGAACGGACAGTTGATAGCAATCAGCCCCAGCATTTT. It codes for CASKERTVDSNQPQHF.

The chain has TRBV2 and TRBJ1-1; TRBD1 might be the D (5 bases). V was shortened by 7 bases and J by 7 bases, with 10 bases between the two germline ends. CDR1 is SNHLY and CDR2 is FYNNEI in the germline V gene. The CDR3 is 11 residues long. For the CDR3, the DNA is TGTGCCAGCACCGACAGCTATGAAGCTTTCTTT. This gives the protein CASTDSYEAFF.

This chain uses TRBV7-9 with TRBJ1-5, with a tentative D call TRBD1 (5 bases). V was clipped by 8 bases and J by 0 bases, with 11 bases between them. The CDR3 is 14 residues long. The germline CDR1 and CDR2 sequences are SEHNR and FQNEAQ (reference sequence). DNA of the CDR3: TGTGCCAGCCAGGAGACAGATAGCAATCAGCCCCAGCATTTT. The encoded protein is CASQETDSNQPQHF. Variable domain in full (rest from reference TRBV7-9 and TRBJ1-5): DTGVSQNPRHKITKRGQNVTFRCDPISEHNRLYWYRQTLGQGPEFLTYFQNEAQLEKSRLLSDRFSAERPKGSFSTLEIQRTEQGDSAMYLCASQETDSNQPQHFGDGTRLSIL.

The table lists this clone with a count of one. The chain carries TRBV19 and TRBJ2-6, with TRBD1 matching 7 bases. CDR1 is LNHDA and CDR2 is SQIVND in the germline V gene (reference sequence). The CDR3 totals 17 residues. J gave up 0 bases and V 2 bases, and 4 bases lay outside the gene matches. CDR3 sequence (DNA): TGTGCCAGTAGTATATGGACAGGCCCCTCTGGGGCCAACGTCCTGACTTTC. The encoded protein is CASSIWTGPSGANVLTF.

Concerning this clone: One end of the junction is discordant with germline, which a read error may explain. Other DNA sequences in this specimen translate into the identical CDR3. V usage is TRBV29-1 and J usage is TRBJ1-1; tentative D call: TRBD1 (6 bases). Germline V gene lookup returns CDR1 SQVTM and CDR2 ANQGSEA. This CDR3 region has 13 residues. As DNA, the CDR3 is TGCAGCGTTGATCCCCGGGGGGGCTCTGAAGCCTTCTTT. As protein: CSVDPRGGSEAFF.

V gene TRBV2 combines with J gene TRBJ1-5; TRBD1 agrees at 7 bases. This CDR3 comprises 18 residues. V gave up 0 bases and J gave up 1 base; unmatched junction bases: 9. CDR1 and CDR2 (germline): SNHLY, FYNNEI. The CDR3 DNA sequence: TGTGCCAGCAGTGAAGCGAAGGGAGACAGGGAAAGCAATCAGCCCCAGCATTTT. Translating it yields CASSEAKGDRESNQPQHF.

V gene TRBV25-1 combines with J gene TRBJ2-5, with D tentatively TRBD1 (6 bases). The CDR3 runs 13 residues. V lost 3 bases to trimming and J lost 5 bases, with 10 bases between them. Germline-derived CDR1 and CDR2 are MGHDK and SYGVNS. This CDR3 is CASSEGAEETQYF. CDR3 sequence (DNA): TGTGCCAGCAGTGAGGGGGCCGAGGAGACCCAGTACTTC.

By share, this clone ranks as medium-sized. The rearrangement joins TRBV2 to TRBJ1-1; D remains unclear. This CDR3 comprises 10 residues. Deletions cut 5 bases from V and 7 bases from J, with 5 bases between. Per the germline V gene, CDR1 is SNHLY and CDR2 is FYNNEI. The CDR3 is CASSSGEAFF. CDR3 DNA sequence: TGTGCCAGCAGTTCTGGTGAAGCTTTCTTT. The whole variable domain, filled in from reference TRBV2 and TRBJ1-1, reads EPEVTQTPSHQVTQMGQEVILRCVPISNHLYFYWYRQILGQKVEFLVSFYNNEISEKSEIFDDQFSVERPDGSNFTLKIRSTKLEDSAMYFCASSSGEAFFGQGTRLTVV.

This clone was seen a single time. The V gene is TRBV13, the J gene TRBJ1-2; TRBD1 agrees at 7 bases. J was trimmed by 6 bases and V by 5 bases; bases with no gene match: 6. The CDR3 extends over 13 amino acids. Per germline, CDR1 PRHDT and CDR2 FYEKMQ (reference sequence). The CDR3 here is CASSIDRANGYTF. The CDR3 nucleotides are TGTGCCAGCAGCATTGACAGGGCGAATGGCTACACCTTC. The whole variable domain, remainder taken from reference TRBV13 and TRBJ1-2, is AAGVIQSPRHLIKEKRETATLKCYPIPRHDTVYWYQQGPGQDPQFLISFYEKMQSDKGSIPDRFSAQQFSDYHSELNMSSLELGDSALYFCASSIDRANGYTFGSGTRLTVV.

This clone was picked up one time. The chain uses TRBV11-2 and TRBJ2-2; D is uncertain. The ends were cut back, 4 bases at V and 2 bases at J, with 11 bases in the middle. Germline V gene lookup returns CDR1 SGHAT and CDR2 FQNNGV. The CDR3 totals 15 residues. CDR3 sequence: CASSSQEFNTGELFF. The CDR3 DNA sequence: TGTGCCAGCAGCTCCCAGGAGTTCAACACCGGGGAGCTGTTTTTT.

This chain links TRBV6-6 with TRBJ2-2, with 8 positions matching TRBD1. This CDR3 comprises 16 residues. V dropped 5 bases and J dropped 4; count of bases not matched to a gene: 9. Germline V gene data show CDR1 as MNHNY and CDR2 as SVGAGI (reference sequence). The CDR3 DNA follows: TGTGCCAGCAGTAATCAGGACAGGGATACCACCGGGGAGCTGTTTTTT. This encodes CASSNQDRDTTGELFF.

The V and J genes are TRBV18 and TRBJ2-7; 10 nucleotides agree with TRBD1. This CDR3 has 15 amino acids. V lost 5 bases to trimming and J lost 0 bases; unmatched junction nucleotides: 4. Germline CDR1 reads KGHSH; CDR2 reads LQKENI. The CDR3 coding sequence is TGTGCCAGCTCAGGACAGGGGGGAGGCTCCTACGAGCAGTACTTC. It is translated as CASSGQGGGSYEQYF. Supplemented by reference TRBV18 and TRBJ2-7, the full variable domain reads NAGVMQNPRHLVRRRGQEARLRCSPMKGHSHVYWYRQLPEEGLKFMVYLQKENIIDESGMPKERFSAEFPKEGPSILRIQQVVRGDSAAYFCASSGQGGGSYEQYFGPGTRLTVT.

This clone was seen a handful of times. V usage is TRBV15 and J usage is TRBJ1-6; 8 nucleotides agree with TRBD1. The CDR3 extends over 15 amino acids. V shed 4 bases, J shed 5 bases, and the junction held 4 bases outside the gene matches. Germline values: CDR1 LNHNV, CDR2 YYDKDF (reference sequence). The CDR3 nucleotides read TGTGCCACCAGCACACCGACAGGGGATAATTCACCCCTCCACTTT. Amino acid sequence: CATSTPTGDNSPLHF.

This clone was found once. The chain links TRBV19 to TRBJ2-1, with D perhaps matching TRBD2 (6 bases). The germline gives CDR1 LNHDA, CDR2 SQIVND (reference sequence). The CDR3 runs to 15 residues. V was clipped by 4 bases and J by 0 bases, with 10 bases between them. DNA of the CDR3: TGTGCCAGTAGTAGGGCGGGGAGCTCCTACAATGAGCAGTTCTTC. It translates to CASSRAGSSYNEQFF.